This T cell receptor (beta chain) was retrieved from a study of radiation and T cells in renal cell carcinoma. Study-wide context: Nephrectomy followed 15 Gy stereotactic body radiation by 4 weeks.

The V and J ends lost 4 bases and 3 bases, in that order; junction bases with no gene match: 11. From germline, CDR1 is MNHEY and CDR2 SMNVEV (reference sequence). This CDR3 has 18 residues. The data were produced by immunoSEQ multiplex PCR, yet TCRdb's version contains in-frame clones alone and is incomplete. Altogether about 95,000 clones are present, around 88% being singletons, with the ten largest covering approximately 8.1%. Time point indicated: baseline pretreatment blood. Documented treatment: 15 Gy SBRT to primary tumor, nephrectomy 4 weeks later. Clear cell pathology was present in this patient's renal cell carcinoma.

This sequence was found in a man aged 50 or older with renal cell carcinoma. The chain recombines TRBV27 with TRBJ2-7; 14 positions agree with TRBD2. This specimen consisted of blood, obtained from a patient whose treatment included radiotherapy and nephrectomy. The CDR3 sequence: CASSSAGTSGRGFYEQYF. The DNA of the CDR3 is TGTGCCAGCAGTTCTGCCGGGACTAGCGGGAGAGGGTTCTACGAGCAGTACTTC.